This T cell receptor beta chain was captured by sequencing in a study of blood T cell repertoires in COVID-19 (dated by TCRdb to the early 2020s). Some background on the complete study: The collaborator samples originated in the United States, Italy and Spain and spanned the acute and convalescent phases of COVID-19. The material from the prospective study consisted of cDNA or gDNA derived from T cells, B-cell-depleted T cells, or PBMCs. Subjects who had been exposed to COVID-19, were actively infected with it, or had recovered from it provided the deeply sampled blood TCRbeta repertoires that made up the dataset. The repertoires were released in a freely available public database intended as a resource for research on the immune response to SARS-CoV-2. Samples came from the ongoing ImmuneRACE study (first 160 participants) plus 1,254 subjects from 6 global collaborators. Sample metadata almost always included a de-identified subject ID, COVID-19 status, age in years and sex. Where HLA class I and class II types were available, the types were taken from metadata supplied by the sample provider, not from assay-based typing.

The CDR3 runs 16 residues from the cysteine to the phenylalanine. Only the CDR3 region is kept as DNA, spanning 48 bases read in frame from base 1. V loses 3 bases, J loses 0 bases, and the germline ends lie 12 bases apart. CDR1 MNHNS and CDR2 SASEGT were looked up in the germline V gene. Findings and caveats that apply to the study as a whole: Clinical and demographic metadata were provided uncurated, with the amount varying by source and participant.

TCRbeta CDR3 regions were amplified from genomic DNA by means of the immunoSEQ Assay, a bias-controlled multiplex PCR. As for the authors' bioinformatics: Within the assay, amplification of reference gene primers was used to estimate how many nucleated cells each sample contained. To quantify the absolute abundance of each unique TCRbeta CDR3 rearrangement, sequence reads were collapsed and filtered. For each sample, productive Simpson clonality was calculated as the square root of Simpson's diversity index across productive rearrangements. In TCRdb, the immuneACCESS table is reduced to in-frame sequences with V and J assigned. These tables do not hold every clone; where another copy was compared, an unresolved V gene accounts for under half, and the others remain unexplained. V and J calls and clone size are as listed in that table; D and trimming were resolved from the DNA. The sample table holds around 78,000 clones, of which around 86% were seen once. The ten largest make up around a quarter of the sample.

Details on this clone: Its target antigen remains unknown. No much larger clone is present one base from it, and per-base qualities are unavailable.

Each collaborating institution followed its own protocols to collect whole blood in K2EDTA tubes. For TCRbeta analysis, collaborators shipped samples as frozen whole blood, isolated PBMCs, or DNA extracted from either of those sample types. The source material was peripheral blood. The clonotype was recovered from a man in his fifties or sixties with active or convalescent COVID-19. The chain is encoded by TRBV6-1 joined to TRBJ1-5; TRBD1 is possibly the D segment (6 matching bases). The nucleotide sequence is given as TGTGCCAGCAGTGACATACAGGGAAATAGCAATCAGCCCCAGCATTTT. This gives the protein CASSDIQGNSNQPQHF.